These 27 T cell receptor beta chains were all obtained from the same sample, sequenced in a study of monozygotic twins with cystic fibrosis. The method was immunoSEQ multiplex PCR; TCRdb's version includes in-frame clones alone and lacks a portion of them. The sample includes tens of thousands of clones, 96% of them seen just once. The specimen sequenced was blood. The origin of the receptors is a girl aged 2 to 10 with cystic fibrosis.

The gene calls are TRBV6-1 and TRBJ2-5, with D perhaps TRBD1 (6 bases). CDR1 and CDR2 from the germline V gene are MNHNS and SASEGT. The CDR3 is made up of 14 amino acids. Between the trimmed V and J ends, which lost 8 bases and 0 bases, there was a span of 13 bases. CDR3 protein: CASYSRTDQETQYF. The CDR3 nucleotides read TGTGCCAGCTATTCCAGGACAGACCAAGAGACCCAGTACTTC.

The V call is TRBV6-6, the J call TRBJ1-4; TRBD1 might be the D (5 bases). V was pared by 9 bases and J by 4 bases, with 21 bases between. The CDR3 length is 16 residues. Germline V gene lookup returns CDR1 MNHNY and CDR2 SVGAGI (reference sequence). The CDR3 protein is CARTEYETESNEKLFF. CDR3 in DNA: TGTGCCAGGACGGAGTATGAGACAGAAAGTAATGAAAAACTGTTTTTT.

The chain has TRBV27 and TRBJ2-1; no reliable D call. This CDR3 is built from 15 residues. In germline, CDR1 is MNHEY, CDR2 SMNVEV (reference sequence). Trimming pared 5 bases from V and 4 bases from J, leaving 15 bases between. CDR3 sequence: CASSEVGQHYNEQFF. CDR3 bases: TGTGCCAGCAGTGAGGTTGGGCAGCATTACAATGAGCAGTTCTTC.

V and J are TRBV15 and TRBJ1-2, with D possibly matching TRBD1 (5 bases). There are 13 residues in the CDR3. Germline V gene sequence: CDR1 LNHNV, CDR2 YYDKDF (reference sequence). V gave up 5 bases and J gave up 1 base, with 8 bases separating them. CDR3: CATSAQGNYGYTF. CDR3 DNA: TGTGCCACCAGCGCGCAGGGTAACTATGGCTACACCTTC.

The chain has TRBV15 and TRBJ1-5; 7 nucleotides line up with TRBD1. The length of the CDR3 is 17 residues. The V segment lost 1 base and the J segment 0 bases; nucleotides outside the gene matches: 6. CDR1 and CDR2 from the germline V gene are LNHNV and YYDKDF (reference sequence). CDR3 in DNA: TGTGCCACCAGCAGAGTCACCGGGACAGCTAGCAATCAGCCCCAGCATTTT. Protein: CATSRVTGTASNQPQHF.

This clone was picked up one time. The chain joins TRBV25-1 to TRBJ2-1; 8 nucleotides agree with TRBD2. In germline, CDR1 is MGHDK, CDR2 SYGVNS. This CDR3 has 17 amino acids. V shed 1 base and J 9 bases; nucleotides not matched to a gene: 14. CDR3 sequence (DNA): TGTGCCAGCAGTGAATCCCCCCGGGAGGGCCCCGGTCGTGAGCAGTTCTTC. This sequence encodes CASSESPREGPGREQFF.

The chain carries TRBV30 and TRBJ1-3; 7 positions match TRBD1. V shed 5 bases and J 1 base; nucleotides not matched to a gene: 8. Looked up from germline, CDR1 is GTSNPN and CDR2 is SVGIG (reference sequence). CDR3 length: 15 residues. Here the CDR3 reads CAWGSSGGSGNTIYF. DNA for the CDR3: TGTGCCTGGGGATCCTCAGGGGGATCTGGAAACACCATATATTTT. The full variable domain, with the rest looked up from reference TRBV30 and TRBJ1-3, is SQTIHQWPATLVQPVGSPLSLECTVEGTSNPNLYWYRQAAGRGLQLLFYSVGIGQISSEVPQNLSASRPQDRQFILSSKKLLLSDSGFYLCAWGSSGGSGNTIYFGEGSWLTVV.

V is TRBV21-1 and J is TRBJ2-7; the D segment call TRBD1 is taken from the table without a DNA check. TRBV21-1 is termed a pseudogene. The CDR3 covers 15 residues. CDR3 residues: CASSKSRVTSYEQYF. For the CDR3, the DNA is TGTGCCAGCAGCAAATCCAGGGTCACTTCCTACGAGCAGTACTTC.

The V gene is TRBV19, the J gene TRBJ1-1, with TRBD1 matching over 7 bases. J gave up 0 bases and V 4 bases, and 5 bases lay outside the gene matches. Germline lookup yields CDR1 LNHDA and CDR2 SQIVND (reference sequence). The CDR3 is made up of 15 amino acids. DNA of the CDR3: TGTGCCAGTAGTAGACACAGGGGAATGAACACTGAAGCTTTCTTT. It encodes CASSRHRGMNTEAFF.

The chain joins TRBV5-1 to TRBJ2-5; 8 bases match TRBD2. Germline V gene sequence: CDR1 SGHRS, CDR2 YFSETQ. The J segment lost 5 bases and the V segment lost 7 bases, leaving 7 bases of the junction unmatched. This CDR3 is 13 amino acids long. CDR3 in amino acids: CASAYPGGETQYF. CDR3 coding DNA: TGCGCCAGCGCCTATCCGGGAGGGGAGACCCAGTACTTC.

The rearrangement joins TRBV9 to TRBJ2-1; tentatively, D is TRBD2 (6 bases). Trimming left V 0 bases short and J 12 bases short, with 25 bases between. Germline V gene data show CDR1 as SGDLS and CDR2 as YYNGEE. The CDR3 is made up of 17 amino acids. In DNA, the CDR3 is TGTGCCAGCAGCGTAGTTCAGTCCGGGACTGGTAGGTTAGGGCAGTTCTTC. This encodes CASSVVQSGTGRLGQFF.

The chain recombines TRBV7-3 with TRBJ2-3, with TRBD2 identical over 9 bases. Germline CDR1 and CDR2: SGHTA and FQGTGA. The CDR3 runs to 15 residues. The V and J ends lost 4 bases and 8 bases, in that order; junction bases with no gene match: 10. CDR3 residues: CASSSLGAGGSTQYF. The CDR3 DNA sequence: TGTGCCAGCAGCTCCCTCGGAGCGGGAGGTAGTACGCAGTATTTT. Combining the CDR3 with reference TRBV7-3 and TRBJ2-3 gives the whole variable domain GAGVSQTPSNKVTEKGKYVELRCDPISGHTALYWYRQSLGQGPEFLIYFQGTGAADDSGLPNDRFFAVRPEGSVSTLKIQRTERGDSAVYLCASSSLGAGGSTQYFGPGTRLTVL.

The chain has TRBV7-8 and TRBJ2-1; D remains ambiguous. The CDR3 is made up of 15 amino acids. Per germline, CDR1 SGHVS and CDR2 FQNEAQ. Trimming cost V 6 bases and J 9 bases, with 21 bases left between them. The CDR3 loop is CASRLRVGPRTEQFF. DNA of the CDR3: TGTGCCAGCAGATTAAGAGTAGGCCCTAGAACTGAGCAGTTCTTC.

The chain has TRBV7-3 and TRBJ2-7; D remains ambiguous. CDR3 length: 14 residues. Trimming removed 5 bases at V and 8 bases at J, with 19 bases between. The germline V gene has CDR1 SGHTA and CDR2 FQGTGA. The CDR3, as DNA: TGTGCCAGCAGCCCAATACAAGGTAGCAGGAAGCAGTACTTC. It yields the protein CASSPIQGSRKQYF.

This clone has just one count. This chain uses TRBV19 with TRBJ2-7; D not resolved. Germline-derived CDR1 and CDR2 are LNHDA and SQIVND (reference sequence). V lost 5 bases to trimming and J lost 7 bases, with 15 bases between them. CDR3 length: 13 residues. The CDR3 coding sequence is TGTGCCAGTAGTGCCGGTTATCGGCGGGAGCAGTACTTC. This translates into CASSAGYRREQYF.

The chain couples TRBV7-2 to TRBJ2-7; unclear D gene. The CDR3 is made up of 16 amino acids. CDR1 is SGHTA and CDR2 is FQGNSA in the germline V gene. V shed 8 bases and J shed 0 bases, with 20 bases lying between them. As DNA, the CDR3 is TGTGCCAGCGGTGCTTTCCTCAGACACAGCTCCTACGAGCAGTACTTC. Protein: CASGAFLRHSSYEQYF.

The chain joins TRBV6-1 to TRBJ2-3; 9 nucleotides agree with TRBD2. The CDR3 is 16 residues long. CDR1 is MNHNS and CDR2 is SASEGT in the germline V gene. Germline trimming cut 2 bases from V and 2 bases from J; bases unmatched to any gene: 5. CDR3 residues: CASSEILAGITDTQYF. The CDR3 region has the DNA TGTGCCAGCAGTGAAATCCTAGCGGGGATCACAGATACGCAGTATTTT.

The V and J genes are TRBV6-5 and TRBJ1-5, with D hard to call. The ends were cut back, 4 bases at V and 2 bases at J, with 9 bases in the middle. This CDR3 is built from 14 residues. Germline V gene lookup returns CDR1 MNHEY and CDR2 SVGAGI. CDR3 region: CASSWGRGNQPQHF. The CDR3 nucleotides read TGTGCCAGCAGTTGGGGTAGAGGCAATCAGCCCCAGCATTTT.

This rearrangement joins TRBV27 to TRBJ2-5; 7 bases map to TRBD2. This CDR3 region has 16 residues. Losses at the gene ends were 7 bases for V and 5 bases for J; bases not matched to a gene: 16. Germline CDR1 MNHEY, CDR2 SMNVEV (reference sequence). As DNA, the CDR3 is TGTGCCAGCACCCCGTCTGCGGGAGATAGGTTGGAGACCCAGTACTTC. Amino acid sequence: CASTPSAGDRLETQYF.

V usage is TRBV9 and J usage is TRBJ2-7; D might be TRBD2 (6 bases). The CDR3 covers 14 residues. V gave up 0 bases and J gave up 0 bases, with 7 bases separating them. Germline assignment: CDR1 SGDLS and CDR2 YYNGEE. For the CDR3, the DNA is TGTGCCAGCAGCGTAGACGGGAGCTCCTACGAGCAGTACTTC. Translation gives CASSVDGSSYEQYF.

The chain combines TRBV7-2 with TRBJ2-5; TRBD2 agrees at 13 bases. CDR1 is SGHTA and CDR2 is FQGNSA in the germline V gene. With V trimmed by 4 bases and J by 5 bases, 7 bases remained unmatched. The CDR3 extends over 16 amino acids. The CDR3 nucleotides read TGTGCCAGCAGCTGGACTAGCGGGAGCCCGGGGGAGACCCAGTACTTC. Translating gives CASSWTSGSPGETQYF.

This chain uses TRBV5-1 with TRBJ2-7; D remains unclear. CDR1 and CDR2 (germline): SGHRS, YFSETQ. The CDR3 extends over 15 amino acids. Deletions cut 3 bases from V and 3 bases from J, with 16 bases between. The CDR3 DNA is TGCGCCAGCAGCTGGCGAGGCAGCATTTTCTACGAGCAGTACTTC. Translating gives CASSWRGSIFYEQYF.

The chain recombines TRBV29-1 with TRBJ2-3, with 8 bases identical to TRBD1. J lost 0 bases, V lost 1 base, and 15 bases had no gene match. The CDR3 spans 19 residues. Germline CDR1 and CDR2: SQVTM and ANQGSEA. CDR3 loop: CSVEVIGPDRARSTDTQYF. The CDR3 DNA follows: TGCAGCGTTGAAGTCATTGGACCGGACAGGGCTCGGAGCACAGATACGCAGTATTTT.

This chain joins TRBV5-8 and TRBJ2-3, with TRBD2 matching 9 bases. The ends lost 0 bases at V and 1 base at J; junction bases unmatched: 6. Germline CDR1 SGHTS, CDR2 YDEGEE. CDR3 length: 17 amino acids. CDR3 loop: CASSLGREGPRTDTQYF. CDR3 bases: TGTGCCAGCAGCTTGGGGCGGGAGGGCCCTCGCACAGATACGCAGTATTTT.

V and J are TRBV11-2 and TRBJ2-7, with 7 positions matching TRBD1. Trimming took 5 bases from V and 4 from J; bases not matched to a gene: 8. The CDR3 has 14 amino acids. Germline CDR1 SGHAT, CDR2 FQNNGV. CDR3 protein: CASSHTGDQYEQYF. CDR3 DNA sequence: TGTGCCAGCAGCCACACAGGGGACCAGTACGAGCAGTACTTC.

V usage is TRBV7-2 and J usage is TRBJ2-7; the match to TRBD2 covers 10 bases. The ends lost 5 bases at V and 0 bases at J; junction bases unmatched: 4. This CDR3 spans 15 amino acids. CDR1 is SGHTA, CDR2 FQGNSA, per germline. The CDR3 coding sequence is TGTGCCAGCAGCCGACCTAGCGGGAGCTCCTACGAGCAGTACTTC. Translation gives CASSRPSGSSYEQYF.

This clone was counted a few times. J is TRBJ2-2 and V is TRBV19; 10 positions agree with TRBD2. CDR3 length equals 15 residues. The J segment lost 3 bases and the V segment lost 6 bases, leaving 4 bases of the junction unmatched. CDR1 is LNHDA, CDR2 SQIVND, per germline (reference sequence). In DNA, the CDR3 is TGTGCCAGTAGCCCTAGCGGGGGTTACACCGGGGAGCTGTTTTTT. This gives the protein CASSPSGGYTGELFF. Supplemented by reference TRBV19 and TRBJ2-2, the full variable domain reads DGGITQSPKYLFRKEGQNVTLSCEQNLNHDAMYWYRQDPGQGLRLIYYSQIVNDFQKGDIAEGYSVSREKKESFPLTVTSAQKNPTAFYLCASSPSGGYTGELFFGEGSRLTVL.